The 5 T cell receptor beta chains below were found in one sample sequenced in a study of control samples from healthy donors and cancer patients. Repertoires were generated with immunoSEQ multiplex PCR, while TCRdb's copy carries only in-frame clones and drops some. The table includes 150,000 or so clones, 92% detected once. Sequencing used blood. These TCRs come from a woman aged 45-65 years in good health.

The chain couples TRBV6-5 to TRBJ2-7; perhaps TRBD2 as D (5 bases). V was trimmed by 5 bases and J by 7 bases, leaving 12 bases between them. Per germline, CDR1 MNHEY and CDR2 SVGAGI. The CDR3 covers 12 residues. CDR3 in amino acids: CASSLGPGEQYF. In DNA form, the CDR3 reads TGTGCCAGCAGTCTCGGACCGGGGGAGCAGTACTTC.

V and J are TRBV15 and TRBJ2-5; D could derive from TRBD1 or TRBD2 (5 bases each). Germline-derived CDR1 and CDR2 are LNHNV and YYDKDF (reference sequence). Between the trimmed V and J ends, which lost 0 bases and 4 bases, there was a span of 12 bases. The CDR3 has 15 residues. The CDR3 loop is CATSRDERGRETQYF. CDR3 nucleotides: TGTGCCACCAGCAGAGATGAGAGGGGTAGAGAGACCCAGTACTTC.

On this clone itself: A read error may account for a junction end that differs from germline. V usage is TRBV6-1 and J usage is TRBJ1-5, with TRBD1 identical over 7 bases. Germline values: CDR1 MNHNS, CDR2 SASEGT. The CDR3 length is 13 residues. CDR3 residues: CASSESVQGPSIF. As DNA, the CDR3 is TGTGCCAGCAGTGAATCGGTACAGGGGCCCAGCATTTTT.

Turning to this clone: This clone may be a read error of a much larger clone one base away. V is TRBV7-8 and J is TRBJ2-3; D might be TRBD2 (6 bases). Trimming removed 4 bases at V and 0 bases at J, with 8 bases between. CDR1 and CDR2 from the germline V gene are SGHVS and FQNEAQ. The CDR3 has 14 amino acids. In DNA, the CDR3 is TGTGCCAGCAGCTACGGGACTAGCACAGATACGCAGTATTTT. Its protein product is CASSYGTSTDTQYF. Full variable domain (outside the CDR3, taken from reference TRBV7-8 and TRBJ2-3): GAGVSQSPRYKVAKRGQDVALRCDPISGHVSLFWYQQALGQGPEFLTYFQNEAQLDKSGLPSDRFFAERPEGSVSTLKIQRTQQEDSAVYLCASSYGTSTDTQYFGPGTRLTVL.

CDR3 sequence (DNA): TGTGCCAGCAGCTTACAACGGCTAGCTGCCGGGGAGCTGTTTTTT. Its translation is CASSLQRLAAGELFF. The chain combines TRBV7-2 with TRBJ2-2; possible D gene TRBD2, 5 bases. Germline lookup yields CDR1 SGHTA and CDR2 FQGNSA. This CDR3 has 15 amino acids. The V and J ends lost 2 bases and 6 bases respectively, with 13 bases between them.